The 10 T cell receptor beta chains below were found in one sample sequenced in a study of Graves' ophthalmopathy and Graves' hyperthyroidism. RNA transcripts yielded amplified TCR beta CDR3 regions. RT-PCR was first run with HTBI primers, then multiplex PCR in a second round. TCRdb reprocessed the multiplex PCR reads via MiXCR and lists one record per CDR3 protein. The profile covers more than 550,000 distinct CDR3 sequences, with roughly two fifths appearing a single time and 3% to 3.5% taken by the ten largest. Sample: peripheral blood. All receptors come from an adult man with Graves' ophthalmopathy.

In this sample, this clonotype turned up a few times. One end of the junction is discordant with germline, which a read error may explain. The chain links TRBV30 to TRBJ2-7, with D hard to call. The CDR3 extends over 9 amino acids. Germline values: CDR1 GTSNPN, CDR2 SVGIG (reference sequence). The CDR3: CAWSIVWRF. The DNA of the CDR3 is TGTGCCTGGAGTATTGTCTGGCGCTTC.

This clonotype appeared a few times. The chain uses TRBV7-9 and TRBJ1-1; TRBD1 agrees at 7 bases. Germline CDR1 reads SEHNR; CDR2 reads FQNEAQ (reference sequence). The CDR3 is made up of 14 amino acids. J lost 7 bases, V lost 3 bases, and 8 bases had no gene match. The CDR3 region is CASSLEGAPREAFF. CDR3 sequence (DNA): TGTGCCAGCAGCTTGGAGGGGGCCCCTCGTGAAGCTTTCTTT.

The CDR3, as DNA: TGTGCCAGCAGCGCCGGACTAGCGGGAATCGGCTACGAGCAGTACTTC. It codes for CASSAGLAGIGYEQYF. The chain uses TRBV24-1 and TRBJ2-7; 12 nucleotides match TRBD2. The CDR3 totals 16 residues. Germline loops: CDR1 KGHDR, CDR2 SFDVKD. Unmatched junction bases numbered 13, after V lost 11 bases and J lost 3 bases.

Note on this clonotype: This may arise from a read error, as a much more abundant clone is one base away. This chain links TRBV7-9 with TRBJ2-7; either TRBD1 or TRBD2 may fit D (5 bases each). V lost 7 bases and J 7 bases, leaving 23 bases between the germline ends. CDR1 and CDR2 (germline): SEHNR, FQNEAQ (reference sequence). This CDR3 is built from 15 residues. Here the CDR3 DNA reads TGTGCCAGCAACTCCGGGACCCGACGCTCGGGGGAGCAGTACTTC. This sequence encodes CASNSGTRRSGEQYF. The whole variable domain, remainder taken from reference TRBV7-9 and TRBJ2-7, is DTGVSQNPRHKITKRGQNVTFRCDPISEHNRLYWYRQTLGQGPEFLTYFQNEAQLEKSRLLSDRFSAERPKGSFSTLEIQRTEQGDSAMYLCASNSGTRRSGEQYFGPGTRLTVT.

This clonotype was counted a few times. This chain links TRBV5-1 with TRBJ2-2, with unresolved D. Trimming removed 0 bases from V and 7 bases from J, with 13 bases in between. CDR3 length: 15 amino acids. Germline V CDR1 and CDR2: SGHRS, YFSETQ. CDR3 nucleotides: TGCGCCAGCAGCTTGGCGGTAGCTATAGGCGGGGAGCTGTTTTTT. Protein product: CASSLAVAIGGELFF.

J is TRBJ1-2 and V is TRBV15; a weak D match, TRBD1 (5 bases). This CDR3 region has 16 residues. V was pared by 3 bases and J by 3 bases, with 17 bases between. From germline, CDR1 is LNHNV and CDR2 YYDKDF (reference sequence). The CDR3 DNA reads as TGTGCCACCAGCAGTGCTAGCGTTGGGGGTGACTATGGCTACACCTTC. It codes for CATSSASVGGDYGYTF.

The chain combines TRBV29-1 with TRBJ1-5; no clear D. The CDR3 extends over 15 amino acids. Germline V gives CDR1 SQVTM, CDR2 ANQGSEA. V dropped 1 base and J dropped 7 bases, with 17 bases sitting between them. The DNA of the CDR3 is TGCAGCGTTGAAGGGAGCCAGGCGAGGGAGCAGCCCCAGCATTTT. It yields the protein CSVEGSQAREQPQHF. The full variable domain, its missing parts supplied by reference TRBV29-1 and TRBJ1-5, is SAVISQKPSRDICQRGTSLTIQCQVDSQVTMMFWYRQQPGQSLTLIATANQGSEATYESGFVIDKFPISRPNLTFSTLTVSNMSPEDSSIYLCSVEGSQAREQPQHFGDGTRLSIL.

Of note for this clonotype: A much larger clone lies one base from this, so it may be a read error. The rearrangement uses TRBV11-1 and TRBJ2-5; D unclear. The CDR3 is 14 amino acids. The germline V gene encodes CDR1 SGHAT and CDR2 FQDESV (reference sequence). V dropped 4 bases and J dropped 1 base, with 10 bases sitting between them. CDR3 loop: CASSWLGPQETQYF. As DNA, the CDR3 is TGTGCCAGCAGCTGGCTTGGCCCCCAAGAGACCCAGTACTTC.

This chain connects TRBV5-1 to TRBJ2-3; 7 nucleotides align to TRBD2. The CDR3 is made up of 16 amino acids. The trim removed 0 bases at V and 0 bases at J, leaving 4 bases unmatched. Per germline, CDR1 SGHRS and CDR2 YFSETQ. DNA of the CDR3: TGCGCCAGCAGCTTGGAGATTAGCGGGAGCACAGATACGCAGTATTTT. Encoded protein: CASSLEISGSTDTQYF.

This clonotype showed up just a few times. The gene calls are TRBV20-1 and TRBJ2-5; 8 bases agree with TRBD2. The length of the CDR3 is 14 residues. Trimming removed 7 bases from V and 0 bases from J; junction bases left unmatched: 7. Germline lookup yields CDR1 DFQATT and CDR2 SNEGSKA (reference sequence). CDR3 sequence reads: CSVPTSVYQETQYF. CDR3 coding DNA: TGCAGTGTACCGACTAGCGTTTACCAAGAGACCCAGTACTTC.